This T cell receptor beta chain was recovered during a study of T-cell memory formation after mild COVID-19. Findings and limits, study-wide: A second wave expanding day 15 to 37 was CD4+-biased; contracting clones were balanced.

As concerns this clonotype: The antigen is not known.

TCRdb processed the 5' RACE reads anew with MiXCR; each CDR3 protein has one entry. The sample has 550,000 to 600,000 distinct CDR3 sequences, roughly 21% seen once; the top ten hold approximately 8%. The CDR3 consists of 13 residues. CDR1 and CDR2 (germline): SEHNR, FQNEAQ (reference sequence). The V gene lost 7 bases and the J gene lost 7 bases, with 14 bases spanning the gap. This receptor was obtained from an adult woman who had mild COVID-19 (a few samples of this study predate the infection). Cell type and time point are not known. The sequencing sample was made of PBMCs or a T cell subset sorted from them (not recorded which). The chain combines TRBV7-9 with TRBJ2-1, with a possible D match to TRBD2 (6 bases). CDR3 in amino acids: CASKRAPRNEQFF. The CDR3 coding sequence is TGTGCCAGCAAGCGGGCCCCTAGGAATGAGCAGTTCTTC.